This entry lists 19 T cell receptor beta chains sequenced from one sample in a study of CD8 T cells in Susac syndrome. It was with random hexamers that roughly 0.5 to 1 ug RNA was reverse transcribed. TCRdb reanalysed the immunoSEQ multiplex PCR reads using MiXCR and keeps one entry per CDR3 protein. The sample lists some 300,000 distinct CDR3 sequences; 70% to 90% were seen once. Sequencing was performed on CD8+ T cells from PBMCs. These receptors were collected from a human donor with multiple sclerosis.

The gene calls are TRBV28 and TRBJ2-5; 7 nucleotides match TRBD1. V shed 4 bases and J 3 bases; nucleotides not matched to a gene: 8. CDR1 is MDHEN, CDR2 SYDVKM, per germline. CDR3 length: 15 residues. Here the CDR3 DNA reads TGTGCCAGCAGTTCGAATTACGGGACAGAAGAGACCCAGTACTTC. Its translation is CASSSNYGTEETQYF.

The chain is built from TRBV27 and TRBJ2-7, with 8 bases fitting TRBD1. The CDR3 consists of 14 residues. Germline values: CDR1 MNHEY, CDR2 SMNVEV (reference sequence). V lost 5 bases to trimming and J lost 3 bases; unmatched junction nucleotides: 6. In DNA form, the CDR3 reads TGTGCCAGCAGTCACGGACAGGGAAACTACGAGCAGTACTTC. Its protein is CASSHGQGNYEQYF.

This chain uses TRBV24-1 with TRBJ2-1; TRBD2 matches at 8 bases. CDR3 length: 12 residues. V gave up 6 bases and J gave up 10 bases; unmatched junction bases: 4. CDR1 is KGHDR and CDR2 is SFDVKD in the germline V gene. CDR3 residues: CATSSGSNEQFF. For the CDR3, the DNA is TGTGCCACCAGTAGCGGGAGCAACGAGCAGTTCTTC.

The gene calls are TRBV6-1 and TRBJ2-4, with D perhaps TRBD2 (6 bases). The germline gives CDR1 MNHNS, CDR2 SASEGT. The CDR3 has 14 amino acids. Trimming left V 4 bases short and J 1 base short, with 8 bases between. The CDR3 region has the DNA TGTGCCAGCAGTGCCCGGGAGGCCAAAAACATTCAGTACTTC. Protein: CASSAREAKNIQYF.

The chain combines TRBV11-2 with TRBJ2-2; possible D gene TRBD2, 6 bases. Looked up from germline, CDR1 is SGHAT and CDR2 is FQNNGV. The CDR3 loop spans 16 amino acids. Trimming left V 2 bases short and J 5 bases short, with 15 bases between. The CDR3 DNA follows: TGTGCCAGCAGCTTAAGGGGCGGGACCGCGACCGGGGAGCTGTTTTTT. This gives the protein CASSLRGGTATGELFF.

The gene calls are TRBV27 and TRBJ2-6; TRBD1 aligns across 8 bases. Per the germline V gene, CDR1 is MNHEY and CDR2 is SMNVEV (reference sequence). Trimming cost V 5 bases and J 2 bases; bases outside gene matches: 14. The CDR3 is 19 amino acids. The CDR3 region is CASSPHETGVVPGANVLTF. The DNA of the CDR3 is TGTGCCAGCAGTCCACACGAGACAGGGGTGGTGCCTGGGGCCAACGTCCTGACTTTC.

The CDR3 DNA sequence: TGTGCCAGCAGCTTGGGGATGGCTCCGACCGGGGAGCTGTTTTTT. Translation gives CASSLGMAPTGELFF. This chain uses TRBV7-9 with TRBJ2-2, with unresolved D. CDR3 length: 15 amino acids. Germline values: CDR1 SEHNR, CDR2 FQNEAQ (reference sequence). Trimming took 3 bases from V and 5 from J, leaving 13 bases between them.

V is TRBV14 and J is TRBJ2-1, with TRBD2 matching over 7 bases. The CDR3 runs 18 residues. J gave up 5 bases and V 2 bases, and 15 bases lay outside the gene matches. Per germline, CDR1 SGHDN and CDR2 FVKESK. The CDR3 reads CASSQRGGSTLLNNEQFF. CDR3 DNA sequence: TGTGCCAGCAGCCAAAGGGGCGGGAGCACCCTATTAAACAATGAGCAGTTCTTC.

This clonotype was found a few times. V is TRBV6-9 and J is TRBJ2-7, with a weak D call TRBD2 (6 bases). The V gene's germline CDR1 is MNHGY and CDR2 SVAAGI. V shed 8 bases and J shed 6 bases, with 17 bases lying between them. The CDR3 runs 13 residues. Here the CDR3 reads CASRYDSGSEQYF. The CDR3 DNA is TGTGCCAGCCGGTACGATAGCGGATCCGAGCAGTACTTC.

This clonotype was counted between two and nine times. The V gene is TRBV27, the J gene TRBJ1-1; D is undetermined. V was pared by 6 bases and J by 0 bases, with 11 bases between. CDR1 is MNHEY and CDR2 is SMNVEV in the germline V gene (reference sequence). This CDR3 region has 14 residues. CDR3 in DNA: TGTGCCAGCAGCCTACACGTTTTGAACACTGAAGCTTTCTTT. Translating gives CASSLHVLNTEAFF.

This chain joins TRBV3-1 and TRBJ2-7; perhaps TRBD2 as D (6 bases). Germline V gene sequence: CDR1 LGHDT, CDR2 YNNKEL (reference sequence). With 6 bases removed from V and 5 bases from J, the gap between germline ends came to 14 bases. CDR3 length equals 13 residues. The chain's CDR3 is CASSPRDSDEQYF. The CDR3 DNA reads TGTGCCAGCAGTCCCCGGGACTCAGACGAGCAGTACTTC.

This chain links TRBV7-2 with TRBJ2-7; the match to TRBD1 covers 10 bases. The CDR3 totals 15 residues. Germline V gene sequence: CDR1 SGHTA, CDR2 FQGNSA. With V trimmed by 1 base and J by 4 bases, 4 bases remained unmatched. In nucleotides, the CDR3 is TGTGCCAGCAGCTTAGAGAGGACAGGGGGTTACGAGCAGTACTTC. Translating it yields CASSLERTGGYEQYF.

CDR3 nucleotide sequence: TGTGCCAGCAGCTTAGACAGCGGGGTTCTTTCCTACGAGCAGTACTTC. Amino acids: CASSLDSGVLSYEQYF. V and J are TRBV7-9 and TRBJ2-7; the match to TRBD2 covers 7 bases. In germline, CDR1 is SEHNR, CDR2 FQNEAQ (reference sequence). V shed 1 base and J 1 base; nucleotides not matched to a gene: 7. CDR3 size: 16 residues.

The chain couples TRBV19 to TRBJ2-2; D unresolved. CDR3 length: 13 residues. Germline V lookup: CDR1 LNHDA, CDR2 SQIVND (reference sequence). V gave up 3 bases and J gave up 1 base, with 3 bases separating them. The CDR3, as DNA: TGTGCCAGTAGTATTTGGAACACCGGGGAGCTGTTTTTT. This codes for CASSIWNTGELFF.

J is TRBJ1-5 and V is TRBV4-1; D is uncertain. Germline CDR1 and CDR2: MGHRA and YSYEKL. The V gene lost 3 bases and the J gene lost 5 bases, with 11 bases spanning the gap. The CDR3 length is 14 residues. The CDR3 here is CASSQNRVDQPQHF. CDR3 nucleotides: TGCGCCAGCAGCCAGAATAGAGTGGATCAGCCCCAGCATTTT.

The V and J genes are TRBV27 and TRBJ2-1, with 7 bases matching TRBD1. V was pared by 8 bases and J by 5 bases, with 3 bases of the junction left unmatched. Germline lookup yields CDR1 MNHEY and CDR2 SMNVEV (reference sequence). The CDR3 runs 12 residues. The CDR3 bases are TGTGCCAGCCGGGACAGAGACAATGAGCAGTTCTTC. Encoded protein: CASRDRDNEQFF.

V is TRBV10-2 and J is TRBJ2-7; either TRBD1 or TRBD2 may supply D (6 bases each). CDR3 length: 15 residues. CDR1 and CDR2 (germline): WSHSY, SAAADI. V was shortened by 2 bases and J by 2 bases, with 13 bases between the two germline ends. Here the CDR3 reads CASSEAGTITYEQYF. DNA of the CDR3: TGCGCCAGCAGTGAGGCGGGGACAATTACCTACGAGCAGTACTTC.

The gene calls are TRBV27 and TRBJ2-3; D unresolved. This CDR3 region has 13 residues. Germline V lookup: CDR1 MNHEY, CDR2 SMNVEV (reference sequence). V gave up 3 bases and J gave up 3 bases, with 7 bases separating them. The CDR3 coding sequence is TGTGCCAGCAGTTTGAGGCCGACAGATACGCAGTATTTT. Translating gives CASSLRPTDTQYF.

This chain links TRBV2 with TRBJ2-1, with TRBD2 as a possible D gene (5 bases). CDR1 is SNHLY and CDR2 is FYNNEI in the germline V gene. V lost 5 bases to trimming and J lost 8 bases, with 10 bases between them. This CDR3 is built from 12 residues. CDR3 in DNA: TGTGCCAGCAGTCGGACTTCCTATGAGCAGTTCTTC. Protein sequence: CASSRTSYEQFF.